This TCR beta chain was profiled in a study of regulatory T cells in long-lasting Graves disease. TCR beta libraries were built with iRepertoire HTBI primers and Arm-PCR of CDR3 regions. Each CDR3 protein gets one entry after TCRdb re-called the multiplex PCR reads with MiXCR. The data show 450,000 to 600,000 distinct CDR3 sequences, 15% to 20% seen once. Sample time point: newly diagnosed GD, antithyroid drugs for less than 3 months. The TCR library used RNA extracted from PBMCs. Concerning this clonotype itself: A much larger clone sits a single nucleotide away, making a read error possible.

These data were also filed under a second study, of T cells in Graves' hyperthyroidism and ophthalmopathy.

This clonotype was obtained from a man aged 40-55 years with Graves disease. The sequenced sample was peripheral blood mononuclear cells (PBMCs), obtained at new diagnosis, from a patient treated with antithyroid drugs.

The CDR3 bases are TGTGCCAGCAGCTCAGAAGTCGGAACAAGGCAGTACTTC. It specifies CASSSEVGTRQYF. V is TRBV7-9 and J is TRBJ2-7; no reliable D call. CDR1 and CDR2 from the germline V gene are SEHNR and FQNEAQ (reference sequence). V lost 4 bases and J lost 9, with 16 bases in between. This CDR3 has 13 amino acids.